The subject of this entry is one T cell receptor (beta chain). The data belong to a study of blood T cell repertoires in COVID-19. On the study more broadly: Samples came from the United States, Italy and Spain, spanning acute and convalescent COVID-19. PBMCs, B-cell-depleted T cells, or T cells provided the cDNA or gDNA that made up the material.

There are 13 residues in the CDR3. Deletions cut 7 bases from V and 3 bases from J, with 13 bases between. Germline V lookup: CDR1 MNHEY, CDR2 SMNVEV (reference sequence). Authors' analysis steps: For nucleated cells, counts were estimated from reference gene primer amplification. Assay used: immunoSEQ multiplex PCR; TCRdb lists only in-frame clones, some missing. V and J calls and clone size are those listed in that table; D and trimming were worked out from the DNA. Of tens of thousands of clones in the sample, 70% to 90% were seen once. This receptor was taken from a human donor in a cohort sampled during active COVID-19. V gene TRBV27 combines with J gene TRBJ2-7; D may be TRBD1 (6 bases). The sample taken for sequencing was peripheral blood. The CDR3 region is CASKNLQGYEQYF. As DNA, the CDR3 is TGTGCCAGCAAGAATTTACAGGGCTACGAGCAGTACTTC.